This is a list of T cell receptor beta chains from one sample in a study of identical twins. MiXCR, run by TCRdb on the 5' RACE reads, gives a single entry per CDR3 protein. The sample carries some 500,000 distinct CDR3 sequences, about 13% recorded once. The same data also went into a second study, on yellow fever vaccine responses in identical twins.

Input material: CD4+ T cells sorted from blood. All receptors derive from a woman between 18 and 30 years old in good health. The CDR3 runs from the conserved cysteine through the conserved F or W. A D gene is named only where the DNA matches it firmly. The listing skips clone size in some rows; elsewhere it reads once, few, many or a size class.

TRBJ2-3 NA NA TRBV20-1 CSARDARESTDTQYF TGCAGTGCTAGAGATGCCAGGGAGAGCACAGATACGCAGTATTTT
TRBJ2-1 many NA TRBV12-3/TRBV12-4 CASSLGDSSYNEQFF TGTGCCAGCAGTTTAGGGGATTCCTCCTACAATGAGCAGTTCTTC
TRBJ2-1 few TRBD2 TRBV20-1 CSAPRTSVSYNEQFF TGCAGTGCCCCTAGGACTAGCGTTTCCTACAATGAGCAGTTCTTC
TRBJ2-5 few TRBD2 TRBV20-1 CSARKAGGGQETQYF TGCAGTGCTAGAAAAGCGGGAGGTGGCCAAGAGACCCAGTACTTC
TRBJ2-1 few NA TRBV4-1 CASSQLQGLKQFF TGCGCCAGCAGCCAACTACAGGGTTTGAAGCAGTTCTTC
TRBJ2-5 NA NA TRBV5-1 CASSLRSSGEGTQYF TGCGCCAGCAGCCTCCGGTCGTCCGGTGAGGGGACCCAGTACTTC
TRBJ1-1 NA TRBD1 TRBV12-3/TRBV12-4 CASNELGQGNTEAFF TGTGCCAGCAACGAACTAGGACAGGGGAACACTGAAGCTTTCTTT
TRBJ2-7 few NA TRBV12-3/TRBV12-4 CASSIGGYEQYF TGTGCCAGCAGTATAGGAGGGTACGAGCAGTACTTC
TRBJ2-7 few NA TRBV12-3/TRBV12-4 CASSPDYSYEQYF TGTGCCAGCAGTCCGGACTACTCCTACGAGCAGTACTTC
TRBJ1-1 few TRBD1 TRBV28 CASSSGTGSMNTEAFF TGTGCCAGCAGTTCCGGGACAGGGTCCATGAACACTGAAGCTTTCTTT
TRBJ2-2 NA TRBD2 TRBV4-2 CASSQRLAGGSAGELFF TGTGCCAGCAGCCAACGGCTAGCGGGAGGGTCGGCCGGGGAGCTGTTTTTT
TRBJ2-1 many NA TRBV24-1 CATGSYNEQFF TGTGCCACCGGTAGTTACAATGAGCAGTTCTTC
TRBJ1-2 many NA TRBV7-9 CASSLEADYGYTF TGTGCCAGCAGCTTAGAGGCAGACTATGGCTACACCTTC
TRBJ2-7 NA TRBD2 TRBV19 CASSSQTSGRSEQYF TGTGCCAGTAGTTCGCAGACTAGCGGGCGCTCGGAGCAGTACTTC
TRBJ1-1 few TRBD1 TRBV6-5 CASSYRTGGGTEAFF TGTGCCAGCAGTTACCGGACAGGGGGCGGCACTGAAGCTTTCTTT
TRBJ2-7 NA TRBD2 TRBV28 CASGGGPPYEQYF TGTGCCAGCGGGGGAGGGCCCCCCTACGAGCAGTACTTC
TRBJ2-3 few NA TRBV4-3 CASSQGPGTDTQYF TGCGCCAGCAGCCAAGGCCCAGGCACAGATACGCAGTATTTT
TRBJ2-7 few NA TRBV7-2 CASSRSWGYEQYF TGTGCCAGCAGCCGGTCGTGGGGCTACGAGCAGTACTTC
TRBJ2-7 NA TRBD1 TRBV7-8 CASSLGDSYTYEQYF TGTGCCAGCAGCCTTGGGGACAGTTATACCTACGAGCAGTACTTC
TRBJ2-1 many NA TRBV9 CASSVDSGVNEQFF TGTGCCAGCAGCGTAGACTCGGGGGTGAATGAGCAGTTCTTC
TRBJ2-3 few TRBD2 TRBV7-2 CASSLVGGGNTDTQYF TGTGCCAGCAGCTTAGTCGGCGGGGGAAACACAGATACGCAGTATTTT
TRBJ2-3 NA TRBD2 TRBV29-1 CSVGVIVGTRGTQYF TGCAGCGTTGGTGTTATTGTCGGGACTAGAGGTACGCAGTATTTT
TRBJ1-3 many NA TRBV6-5 CASSYEAGGNTIYF TGTGCCAGCAGTTACGAGGCAGGTGGAAACACCATATATTTT
TRBJ2-1 many NA TRBV5-1 CASSWAGRSSYNEQFF TGCGCCAGCAGCTGGGCGGGTCGGAGCTCCTACAATGAGCAGTTCTTC
TRBJ2-1 many NA TRBV12-3/TRBV12-4 CASSLAQAGDYNEQFF TGTGCCAGCAGTTTAGCGCAGGCAGGAGACTACAATGAGCAGTTCTTC
TRBJ2-5 many TRBD2 TRBV29-1 CSVEGWEGLETQYF TGCAGCGTTGAGGGCTGGGAGGGCCTGGAGACCCAGTACTTC
TRBJ2-1 few TRBD2 TRBV5-1 CASSFGGNDSEQFF TGCGCCAGCAGCTTCGGGGGGAATGACAGTGAGCAGTTCTTC
TRBJ2-7 NA NA TRBV28 CASRNDREPYEQYF TGTGCCAGCAGGAACGACAGAGAACCATACGAGCAGTACTTC
TRBJ1-3 many NA TRBV7-9 CASSLPVISGNTIYF TGTGCCAGCAGCCTTCCAGTTATCTCTGGAAACACCATATATTTT
TRBJ2-7 NA NA TRBV6-2/TRBV6-3 CASSSTLRGYEQYF TGTGCCAGCAGTTCCACACTCCGGGGCTACGAGCAGTACTTC
TRBJ2-6 few NA TRBV6-5 CASSYGGSGANVLTF TGTGCCAGCAGTTACGGGGGCTCTGGGGCCAACGTCCTGACTTTC
TRBJ1-3 few NA TRBV6-1 CASSPTWGSPGNTIYF TGTGCCAGCAGCCCCACCTGGGGCAGCCCTGGAAACACCATATATTTT
TRBJ2-1 few TRBD2 TRBV12-3/TRBV12-4 CASSDGTSGGNYNEQFF TGTGCCAGCAGCGACGGGACTAGCGGGGGTAACTACAATGAGCAGTTCTTC
TRBJ2-7 NA NA TRBV6-2/TRBV6-3 CASNSPYRSTNSYEQYF TGTGCCAGCAATTCTCCGTACAGATCAACGAACTCCTACGAGCAGTACTTC
TRBJ1-2 few TRBD1 TRBV5-1 CASSSTGGHYGYTF TGCGCCAGCAGCTCGACAGGGGGCCACTATGGCTACACCTTC
TRBJ2-5 many TRBD2 TRBV20-1 CSASAVGLEETQYF TGCAGTGCTAGCGCCGTGGGACTAGAAGAGACCCAGTACTTC